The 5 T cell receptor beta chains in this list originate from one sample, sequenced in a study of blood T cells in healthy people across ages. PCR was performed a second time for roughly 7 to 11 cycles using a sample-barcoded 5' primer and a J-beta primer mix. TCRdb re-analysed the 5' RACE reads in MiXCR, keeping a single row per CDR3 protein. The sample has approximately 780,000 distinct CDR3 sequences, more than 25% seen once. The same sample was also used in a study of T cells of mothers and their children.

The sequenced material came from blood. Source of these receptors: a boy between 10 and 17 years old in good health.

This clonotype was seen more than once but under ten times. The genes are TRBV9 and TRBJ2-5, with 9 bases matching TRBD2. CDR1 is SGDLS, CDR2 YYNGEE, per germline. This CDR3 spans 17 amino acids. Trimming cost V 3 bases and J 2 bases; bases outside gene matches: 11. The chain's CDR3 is CASSALQGAGGQETQYF. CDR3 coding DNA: TGTGCCAGCAGCGCCCTACAAGGTGCGGGGGGGCAAGAGACCCAGTACTTC.

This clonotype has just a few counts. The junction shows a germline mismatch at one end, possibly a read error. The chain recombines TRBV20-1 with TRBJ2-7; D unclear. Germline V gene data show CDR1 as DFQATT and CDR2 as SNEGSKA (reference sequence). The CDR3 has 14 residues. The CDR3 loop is CSAPDWRTTHEQYF. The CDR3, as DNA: TGCAGTGCCCCAGATTGGAGAACGACCCACGAGCAATACTTC.

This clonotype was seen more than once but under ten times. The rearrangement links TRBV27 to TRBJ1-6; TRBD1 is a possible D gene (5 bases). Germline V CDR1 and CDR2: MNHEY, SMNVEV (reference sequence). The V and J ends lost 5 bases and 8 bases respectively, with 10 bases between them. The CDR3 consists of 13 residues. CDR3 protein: CASSQGLDSPLHF. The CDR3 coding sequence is TGTGCCAGCAGTCAGGGCCTGGATTCACCCCTCCACTTT.

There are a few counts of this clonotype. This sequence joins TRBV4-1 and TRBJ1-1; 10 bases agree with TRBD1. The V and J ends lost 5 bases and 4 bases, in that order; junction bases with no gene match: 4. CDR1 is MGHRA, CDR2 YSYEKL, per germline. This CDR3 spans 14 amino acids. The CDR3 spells CASSWDRGVTEAFF. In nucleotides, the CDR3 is TGCGCCAGCAGCTGGGACAGGGGCGTCACTGAAGCTTTCTTT.

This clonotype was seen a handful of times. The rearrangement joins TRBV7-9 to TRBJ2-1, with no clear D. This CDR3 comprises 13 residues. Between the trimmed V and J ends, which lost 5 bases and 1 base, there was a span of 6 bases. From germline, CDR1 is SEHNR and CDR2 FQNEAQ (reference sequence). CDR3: CASSGRSYNEQFF. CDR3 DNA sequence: TGTGCCAGCAGCGGCCGGTCCTACAATGAGCAGTTCTTC.